This T cell receptor beta chain was sequenced in a study of blood T cell repertoires in COVID-19 (dated by TCRdb to 2019 to 2021). Concerning the study at large: ImmuneRACE Cohort 3 recovered participants were defined by two consecutive negative NP/OP PCR tests, healthcare professional clearance, or symptom resolution. The samples were drawn from the first 160 participants of the ongoing ImmuneRACE study and from 950 to 1,500 subjects provided by 6 global collaborators. Subjects who had been exposed to COVID-19, were actively infected with it, or had recovered from it provided the deeply sampled blood TCRbeta repertoires that made up the dataset. The prospective study material was composed of cDNA or gDNA derived from T cells, B-cell-depleted T cells, or PBMCs. Sample metadata almost always included a de-identified subject ID, COVID-19 status, age in years and sex. A freely available public database, intended as a resource for researchers studying the immune response to SARS-CoV-2, is where the repertoires were released. Where available, HLA class I and class II types were taken from metadata supplied by the sample provider and were not determined by assay-based typing. Samples from collaborators originated in the United States, Italy and Spain and spanned both the acute and convalescent phases of COVID-19. The research as a whole found: The amount of clinical and demographic metadata varied by source and participant and was provided uncurated.

Enrolling through a virtual design, the prospective study's participants ranged in age from roughly 18 to 100 years and lived across 24 United States geographic areas. In the prospective study, cohorts were assigned on the basis of participant-reported clinical history obtained from a screening survey and a study questionnaire. In the prospective study, mobile phlebotomists collected whole blood, serum and a nasopharyngeal or oropharyngeal swab from each participant. Prospective study participants could optionally give additional blood draws and questionnaires over an approximately two-month period. Blood samples from the prospective study were shipped frozen or at room temperature prior to DNA extraction. In regard to this clone: Its antigen remains undetermined. Base qualities are not at hand, and no much larger clone is one base apart.

TCRbeta CDR3 regions were amplified from genomic DNA by means of the immunoSEQ Assay, a bias-controlled multiplex PCR. In the source study's methods: The number of nucleated cells in each sample was estimated by amplification of reference gene primers within the assay. To quantify the absolute abundance of each unique TCRbeta CDR3 rearrangement, sequence reads were collapsed and filtered. For each sample, productive Simpson clonality was calculated by taking the square root of Simpson's diversity index across productive rearrangements. TCRdb obtained this table from immuneACCESS and retained in-frame rearrangements with V and J assigned. These tables miss some clones; where compared with another copy, unresolved V genes account for less than half of the shortfall, and the remainder is unexplained. V and J calls and clone size are given by that table; D and trimming were obtained from the DNA. The sample data list 250,000 to 300,000 clones, and 88% of these were observed just once. The ten largest clones take up approximately 2% of the sample.

Reading from cysteine to phenylalanine, the CDR3 counts 15 amino acids. Left in the record is the CDR3 DNA by itself, 45 bases read in frame from the first base. The germline V gene (reference sequence) provides CDR1 LNHDA and CDR2 SQIVND. The junction shows trimming of 5 bases on V and 1 base on J, and the gene matches do not reach 7 bases of it. Source material: PBMCs or T cells enriched from blood (not recorded which). The chain employs TRBV19 and TRBJ2-7, with 8 bases in between that match TRBD2. This clonotype was obtained from an older woman in a cohort exposed to, infected with or recovered from COVID-19 (not recorded which). The CDR3 region has the sequence CASSLYGTSSYEQYF. The base sequence is TGTGCCAGTAGTTTGTATGGGACTAGTTCCTACGAGCAGTACTTC. The entire variable domain, with the stretches around the CDR3 drawn from the reference TRBV19 and TRBJ2-7 proteins, is DGGITQSPKYLFRKEGQNVTLSCEQNLNHDAMYWYRQDPGQGLRLIYYSQIVNDFQKGDIAEGYSVSREKKESFPLTVTSAQKNPTAFYLCASSLYGTSSYEQYFGPGTRLTVT.